These T cell receptor beta chains were read from a single sample in a study of neurological immune-mediated disorders. TCRdb re-called the 5' RACE reads with MiXCR, one entry per CDR3 protein. The sample holds 50,000 or so distinct CDR3 sequences, about 3.4% seen once. Sequencing was done on a sample of PBMCs. Receptors originate from a woman in her fifties or sixties with multiple sclerosis. CDR3s include the opening cysteine and the closing phenylalanine or tryptophan. A D gene is named only where the DNA matches it firmly. The size field is filled for only some rows; it gives once, few, many or a size class.

j_call: TRBJ2-1; v_call: TRBV5-1; d_call: .; clone_size: many; cdr3_nt: TGCGCCAGCAGCCCTAGCTCTAGCTCCTACAATGAGCAGTTCTTC; cdr3_aa: CASSPSSSSYNEQFF
j_call: TRBJ2-4; v_call: TRBV11-2; d_call: TRBD1; clone_size: few; cdr3_nt: TGTGCCAGCAGCTTAGCCCGGGACAGCCTTTGGCACATTCAGTACTTC; cdr3_aa: CASSLARDSLWHIQYF
j_call: TRBJ2-7; v_call: TRBV4-1; d_call: .; clone_size: many; cdr3_nt: TGCGCCAGCAGCCCCCCGGCGGGCAGGGCCTACGAGCAGTACTTC; cdr3_aa: CASSPPAGRAYEQYF
j_call: TRBJ2-7; v_call: TRBV14; d_call: TRBD2; clone_size: .; cdr3_nt: TGTGCCAGCAGCCAGAGGACTAGTTCCCAAAATGACAATGAGCAGTACTTC; cdr3_aa: CASSQRTSSQNDNEQYF
j_call: TRBJ2-1; v_call: TRBV5-1; d_call: TRBD2; clone_size: many; cdr3_nt: TGCGCCAGCAGCTTGGCCTTTGGTAGCGGGGTTGGTGAGCAGTTCTTC; cdr3_aa: CASSLAFGSGVGEQFF
j_call: TRBJ2-6; v_call: TRBV7-9; d_call: .; clone_size: many; cdr3_nt: TGTGCCAGCATCCGGGCCTCTGGGGCCAACGTCCTGACTTTC; cdr3_aa: CASIRASGANVLTF
j_call: TRBJ2-1; v_call: TRBV12-3/TRBV12-4; d_call: .; clone_size: few; cdr3_nt: TGTGCCAGCACCCCGACAAGTGGGTGGGAGCAGTTCTTC; cdr3_aa: CASTPTSGWEQFF
j_call: TRBJ2-2; v_call: TRBV9; d_call: TRBD2; clone_size: many; cdr3_nt: TGTGCCAGCAGCCTCATATGGGGCGGGAGTATGGGCACCGGGGAGCTGTTTTTT; cdr3_aa: CASSLIWGGSMGTGELFF
j_call: TRBJ2-3; v_call: TRBV28; d_call: .; clone_size: many; cdr3_nt: TGTGCCAGCAGTCCTAGGCCTTACACAGATACGCAGTATTTT; cdr3_aa: CASSPRPYTDTQYF
j_call: TRBJ2-7; v_call: TRBV10-3; d_call: .; clone_size: many; cdr3_nt: TGTGCCATCAAATTAGGACAGTCCTCCTACGAGCAGTACTTC; cdr3_aa: CAIKLGQSSYEQYF
j_call: TRBJ2-1; v_call: TRBV10-3; d_call: TRBD1; clone_size: many; cdr3_nt: TGTGCCATCAGAACCGGGACAGGGGACAATGAGCAGTTCTTC; cdr3_aa: CAIRTGTGDNEQFF
j_call: TRBJ2-1; v_call: TRBV10-2; d_call: .; clone_size: many; cdr3_nt: TGCGCCACCCGACTAGATTCCTACAATGAGCAGTTCTTC; cdr3_aa: CATRLDSYNEQFF
j_call: TRBJ1-2; v_call: TRBV20-1; d_call: TRBD1; clone_size: many; cdr3_nt: TGCAGTGTTCATATACAGGGGACGGCCTATGGCTACACCTTC; cdr3_aa: CSVHIQGTAYGYTF
j_call: TRBJ2-3; v_call: TRBV4-1; d_call: .; clone_size: many; cdr3_nt: TGCGCCAGCAGCCAACAGGTCGGGGCTAGCACAGATACGCAGTATTTT; cdr3_aa: CASSQQVGASTDTQYF
j_call: TRBJ1-5; v_call: TRBV4-1; d_call: .; clone_size: many; cdr3_nt: TGCGCCAGCAGCCGCAACCGTGGGCCCCAGCATTTT; cdr3_aa: CASSRNRGPQHF
j_call: TRBJ1-2; v_call: TRBV12-3/TRBV12-4; d_call: .; clone_size: many; cdr3_nt: TGTGCCAGCACCTCCTGGGTCAGCCGTAACTATGGCTACACCTTC; cdr3_aa: CASTSWVSRNYGYTF
j_call: TRBJ1-1; v_call: TRBV29-1; d_call: TRBD1; clone_size: .; cdr3_nt: TGCAGCGCCGCTGACGGGACAGGGGGTAGCACTGAAGCTTTCTTT; cdr3_aa: CSAADGTGGSTEAFF
j_call: TRBJ1-2; v_call: TRBV7-2; d_call: .; clone_size: many; cdr3_nt: TGTGCCAGCAGCTCCAGGACACGCTATGGCTACACCTTC; cdr3_aa: CASSSRTRYGYTF
j_call: TRBJ1-3; v_call: TRBV7-2; d_call: TRBD1; clone_size: many; cdr3_nt: TGTGCCAGCAGCTACCATACAGGGGGCAACGGAAACACCATATATTTT; cdr3_aa: CASSYHTGGNGNTIYF
j_call: TRBJ2-5; v_call: TRBV1; d_call: .; clone_size: many; cdr3_nt: TGCACCAGCAGCCAAGGGAGCGGGAGAGGACAAGAGACCCAGTACTTC; cdr3_aa: CTSSQGSGRGQETQYF
j_call: TRBJ2-1; v_call: TRBV27; d_call: .; clone_size: .; cdr3_nt: TGTGCCAGCAGTCGGCCGGACTCCTACAATGAGCAGTTCTTC; cdr3_aa: CASSRPDSYNEQFF
j_call: TRBJ2-5; v_call: TRBV6-1; d_call: .; clone_size: few; cdr3_nt: TGTGCCAGCAGAGAAGAGACCCAGTACTTC; cdr3_aa: CASREETQYF
j_call: TRBJ1-1; v_call: TRBV5-1; d_call: .; clone_size: many; cdr3_nt: TGCGCCAGCAATCCGACATCCAACCTTAGGGTAAACACTGAAGCTTTCTTT; cdr3_aa: CASNPTSNLRVNTEAFF
j_call: TRBJ2-3; v_call: TRBV20-1; d_call: TRBD2; clone_size: many; cdr3_nt: TGCAGTGCTAGAGATTCCCTAGCGGGAGGGCCGGATGCGCAGTATTTT; cdr3_aa: CSARDSLAGGPDAQYF
j_call: TRBJ2-3; v_call: TRBV7-8; d_call: .; clone_size: many; cdr3_nt: TGTGCCAGCAGCTCTGGCCCGCCGCAAAGCACAGATACGCAGTATTTT; cdr3_aa: CASSSGPPQSTDTQYF
j_call: TRBJ1-2; v_call: TRBV25-1; d_call: .; clone_size: many; cdr3_nt: TGTGCCAGCAGTGACGCCCCGGGACTTTCCTATGGCTACACCTTC; cdr3_aa: CASSDAPGLSYGYTF
j_call: TRBJ1-5; v_call: TRBV7-2; d_call: .; clone_size: many; cdr3_nt: TGTGCCAGCAGCTTAGGTCTTAATCAGCCCCAGCATTTT; cdr3_aa: CASSLGLNQPQHF
j_call: TRBJ2-3; v_call: TRBV6-5; d_call: .; clone_size: .; cdr3_nt: TGTGCCAGCAAACGACGTAGCAAAGATACGCAGTATTTT; cdr3_aa: CASKRRSKDTQYF
j_call: TRBJ1-1; v_call: TRBV29-1; d_call: .; clone_size: many; cdr3_nt: TGCAGCGTTGAAGATGTAGACGGGTCGAACACTGAAGCTTTCTTT; cdr3_aa: CSVEDVDGSNTEAFF
j_call: TRBJ1-4; v_call: TRBV11-2; d_call: .; clone_size: few; cdr3_nt: TGTGCCAGCAGCTTAGAGGGAAAATACAATGAAAAACTGTTTTTT; cdr3_aa: CASSLEGKYNEKLFF
j_call: TRBJ2-6; v_call: TRBV7-2; d_call: .; clone_size: many; cdr3_nt: TGTGCCAGCAGCTTAAATGGGGCCAACGTCCTGACTTTC; cdr3_aa: CASSLNGANVLTF
j_call: TRBJ1-1; v_call: TRBV7-8; d_call: TRBD1; clone_size: many; cdr3_nt: TGTGCCAGCAGCCCTAGAGTGGGACAGGGGGCATTAGGGACTGAAGCTTTCTTT; cdr3_aa: CASSPRVGQGALGTEAFF
j_call: TRBJ2-5; v_call: TRBV5-1; d_call: .; clone_size: many; cdr3_nt: TGCGCCAGCAGCCCCAGTGTGTTGGCTCAAGAGACCCAGTACTTC; cdr3_aa: CASSPSVLAQETQYF
j_call: TRBJ2-7; v_call: TRBV5-1; d_call: TRBD2; clone_size: many; cdr3_nt: TGCGCCAGCAGCTTTACTAGCGGGGGAAACTACGAGCAGTACTTC; cdr3_aa: CASSFTSGGNYEQYF
j_call: TRBJ1-1; v_call: TRBV4-2; d_call: .; clone_size: .; cdr3_nt: TGTGCCAGCAGCCAAGAAAAGTTTAGCAACACTGAAGCTTTCTTT; cdr3_aa: CASSQEKFSNTEAFF
j_call: TRBJ2-1; v_call: TRBV5-1; d_call: TRBD2; clone_size: many; cdr3_nt: TGCGCCAGCAGCTTAATGGGACTAGCGGAAAACAATGAGCAGTTCTTC; cdr3_aa: CASSLMGLAENNEQFF
j_call: TRBJ1-5; v_call: TRBV20-1; d_call: .; clone_size: many; cdr3_nt: TGCAGTGCTAGAGAGACCAGCTGGGATCAGCCCCAGCATTTT; cdr3_aa: CSARETSWDQPQHF
j_call: TRBJ2-1; v_call: TRBV7-3; d_call: .; clone_size: many; cdr3_nt: TGTGCCAGCAGCTTAAGAGACAATGAGCAGTTCTTC; cdr3_aa: CASSLRDNEQFF
j_call: TRBJ2-7; v_call: TRBV28; d_call: .; clone_size: many; cdr3_nt: TGTGCCAGCAGTTTTTTGGGAGGCTCCTACGAGCAGTACTTC; cdr3_aa: CASSFLGGSYEQYF
j_call: TRBJ2-7; v_call: TRBV5-1; d_call: .; clone_size: many; cdr3_nt: TGCGCCAGCAGCTTGGGGGCCAGCTACGAGCAGTACTTC; cdr3_aa: CASSLGASYEQYF
j_call: TRBJ2-5; v_call: TRBV3-1; d_call: .; clone_size: many; cdr3_nt: TGTGCCAGCAGCCAAGAAGGGCAAGAGACCCAGTACTTC; cdr3_aa: CASSQEGQETQYF
j_call: TRBJ1-1; v_call: TRBV20-1; d_call: .; clone_size: many; cdr3_nt: TGCAGTGCTAAGCGGGACACAAACACTGAAGCTTTCTTT; cdr3_aa: CSAKRDTNTEAFF
j_call: TRBJ2-7; v_call: TRBV5-1; d_call: .; clone_size: many; cdr3_nt: TGCGCCAGCAGCTCCAGGGGGGTCTTGAACGAGCAGTACTTC; cdr3_aa: CASSSRGVLNEQYF
j_call: TRBJ2-3; v_call: TRBV12-3/TRBV12-4; d_call: TRBD2; clone_size: many; cdr3_nt: TGTGCCAGCAGTTTAGAGGGGACTAGCGGGAGGTTT; cdr3_aa: CASSLEGTSGRF
j_call: TRBJ1-2; v_call: TRBV27; d_call: .; clone_size: many; cdr3_nt: TGTGCCAGCAGTTTATCGTCCAGGGGTCTAAACTATGGCTACACCTTC; cdr3_aa: CASSLSSRGLNYGYTF
j_call: TRBJ2-7; v_call: TRBV5-1; d_call: TRBD1; clone_size: many; cdr3_nt: TGCGCCAGCAGATGGGGACAGGGACACCACGAGCAGTACTTC; cdr3_aa: CASRWGQGHHEQYF
j_call: TRBJ1-4; v_call: TRBV18; d_call: .; clone_size: few; cdr3_nt: TGTGCCAGCTCACCAGGGCTGTTTAATGAAAAACTGTTTTTT; cdr3_aa: CASSPGLFNEKLFF
j_call: TRBJ1-5; v_call: TRBV20-1; d_call: TRBD1; clone_size: many; cdr3_nt: TGCAGTGCTGAGCCCGGGACAGCTAGCAATCAGCCCCAGCATTTT; cdr3_aa: CSAEPGTASNQPQHF
j_call: TRBJ2-7; v_call: TRBV7-2; d_call: .; clone_size: many; cdr3_nt: TGTGCCAGCAGCTTAGCTTTCGGGGGTACGTACGAGCAGTACTTC; cdr3_aa: CASSLAFGGTYEQYF
j_call: TRBJ1-5; v_call: TRBV20-1; d_call: .; clone_size: many; cdr3_nt: TGCAGTGCTAAGGAACATAGCAATCAGCCCCAGCATTTT; cdr3_aa: CSAKEHSNQPQHF
j_call: TRBJ2-1; v_call: TRBV5-1; d_call: TRBD2; clone_size: many; cdr3_nt: TGCGCCAGCAGCTTCCTAGCGGGAGGGCCGGGTGAGCAGTTCTTC; cdr3_aa: CASSFLAGGPGEQFF
j_call: TRBJ1-2; v_call: TRBV12-3/TRBV12-4; d_call: .; clone_size: many; cdr3_nt: TGTGCCAGCAGACGCCAGGCGGAGAGCGGCTACACCTTC; cdr3_aa: CASRRQAESGYTF
j_call: TRBJ2-7; v_call: TRBV20-1; d_call: .; clone_size: many; cdr3_nt: TGCAGTGTTCCACAGGCTCCTACGTCCTACGAGCAGTACTTC; cdr3_aa: CSVPQAPTSYEQYF